This TCR beta chain originates from a study of graft-versus-host responses after intestinal transplantation. Study overall: Multivisceral, liver-intestinal, or isolated intestinal grafts went to recipients.

Notes on this clone: The target antigen is unknown.

General study points: Maximum circulating GvH clone levels tracked with early post-transplant HvG decreases.

Profiled with immunoSEQ multiplex PCR; TCRdb holds only in-frame clones, not every one. The table has approximately 81,000 clones, around 87% seen once. This clonotype was sampled from a human donor who was the organ donor for an intestinal transplant. The sample consisted of unstimulated CD8+ T cells sorted from spleen or lymph node cells, taken before transplant.

The CDR3 coding sequence is TGTGCCAGCAGCGCCCTAGCGGGGGAGCCCTCCGAGCAGTACTTC. Translating gives CASSALAGEPSEQYF. V and J are TRBV9 and TRBJ2-7; 10 nucleotides align to TRBD2. CDR1 is SGDLS, CDR2 YYNGEE, per germline. V dropped 3 bases and J dropped 6; count of bases not matched to a gene: 9. The CDR3 is 15 amino acids.